The clone carrying this T cell receptor (beta chain) was seen ten or more times. Antigen: not known. This record comes from a study of T cell repertoires in cytomegalovirus infection. Study as a whole: Recently identified HLA-C-restricted and well-studied HLA-B-restricted CMV epitopes were used.

This CDR3 spans 14 amino acids. CDR1 and CDR2 from the germline V gene are SGHTA and FQGNSA. J lost 4 bases, V lost 3 bases, and 5 bases had no gene match. TCRdb processed the reads anew with MiXCR; each CDR3 protein has one entry. The repertoire holds 680,000 or so distinct CDR3 sequences, with around 30% as singletons. This TCR was sampled from a human donor in good health (CMV status not recorded). Some clones in this sample may be carry-over from other donors' samples. The sample in question was cultured PBMCs, obtained from culture after CMV antigen stimulation. The rearrangement uses TRBV7-2 and TRBJ1-2, with 7 nucleotides matching TRBD1. In nucleotides, the CDR3 is TGTGCCAGCAGCTTTCAACAGGGGCCCTATGGCTACACCTTC. Translated: CASSFQQGPYGYTF.